This T cell receptor beta chain was obtained from a study of blood T cell repertoires in COVID-19 (TCRdb year 2020). Concerning the study at large: Samples covering the acute and convalescent phases of COVID-19 were provided by collaborators in the United States, Italy and Spain. The material from the prospective study consisted of cDNA or gDNA derived from T cells, B-cell-depleted T cells, or PBMCs. Deeply sampled blood TCRbeta repertoires from subjects exposed to, actively infected with, or recovered from COVID-19 were included in the dataset. The repertoires were released in a freely available public database meant as a resource for research on the immune response to SARS-CoV-2. The samples were drawn from two sources: the first 160 participants of the ongoing ImmuneRACE study, and 1,254 subjects contributed by 6 global collaborators. The sample metadata nearly always contained a de-identified subject ID, COVID-19 status, age in years and sex. HLA class I and class II types, where available, came from metadata supplied by the sample provider rather than from assay-based typing.

One collaborating source in Seattle enrolled patients while the patients were actively infected and followed the patients over time throughout the course of disease. Collaborating institutions collected whole blood in K2EDTA tubes following their own protocols. For TCRbeta analysis, collaborators shipped samples as frozen whole blood, isolated PBMCs, or DNA extracted from either of those sample types. The immunoSEQ Assay, a bias-controlled multiplex PCR, was used to amplify TCRbeta CDR3 regions from genomic DNA. The original pipeline was this. The number of nucleated cells in each sample was estimated from the amplification of reference gene primers within the assay. To quantify the absolute abundance of each unique TCRbeta CDR3 rearrangement, sequence reads were collapsed and filtered. For each sample, productive Simpson clonality was calculated as the square root of Simpson's diversity index over productive rearrangements. TCRdb mirrors the immuneACCESS table, restricted to in-frame sequences. Some clones are absent from its copies; in checked studies, under half trace to an unresolved V gene, and the reason for the others is unknown. V, J and clone size were drawn from that table, and D and trimming were deduced from the DNA. Present in this sample are a few hundred thousand clones, around 90% of which were seen just once. Clones ranked in the top ten supply 0.8% to 0.85% of the sample.

General conclusions and limits of the study: Clinical and demographic metadata were provided uncurated, with the amount varying by source and participant.

In the germline V gene, CDR1 corresponds to SGHVS and CDR2 to FQNEAQ. The germline V and J ends show losses of 8 bases and 3 bases respectively, and no gene match explains 7 bases of the junction. Inclusive of the bounding cysteine and phenylalanine, the CDR3 is 14 residues long. The CDR3 DNA has 42 bases and is translated from base 1. Turning to this clone: Its cognate antigen has yet to be identified. No quality values exist for individual bases; no much larger clone is one base distant.

In this chain, TRBV7-8 is recombined with TRBJ2-1; the central 7 bases match TRBD2. The sample consisted of peripheral blood. This clonotype originated in a man aged 18 to 30 with COVID-19, enrolled during active disease. The CDR3 protein: CASAGGGLYNEQFF. The DNA reads TGTGCCAGCGCGGGCGGGGGTCTCTACAATGAGCAGTTCTTC.